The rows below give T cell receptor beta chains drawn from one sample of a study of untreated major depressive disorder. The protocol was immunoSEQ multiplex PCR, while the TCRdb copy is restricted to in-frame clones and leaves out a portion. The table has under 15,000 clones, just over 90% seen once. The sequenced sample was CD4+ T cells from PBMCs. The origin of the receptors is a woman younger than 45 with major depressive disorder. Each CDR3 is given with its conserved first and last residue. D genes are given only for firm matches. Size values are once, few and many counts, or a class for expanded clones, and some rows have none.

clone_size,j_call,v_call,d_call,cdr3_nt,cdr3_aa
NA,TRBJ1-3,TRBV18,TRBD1,TGTGCCAGCTCACCCGTGGGACAGGTGACCTCCTCTGGAAACACCATATATTTT,CASSPVGQVTSSGNTIYF
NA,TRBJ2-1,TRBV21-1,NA,TGTGCCAGCGGCTACAATGAGCAGTTCTTC,CASGYNEQFF
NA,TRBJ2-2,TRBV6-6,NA,TGTGCCAGCAGTTACGGAGGGTCCGCCGGGGAGCTGTTTTTT,CASSYGGSAGELFF
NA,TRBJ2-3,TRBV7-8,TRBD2,TGTGCCAGCAGCCTAGGGACTAGCGGAGATACGCAGTATTTT,CASSLGTSGDTQYF
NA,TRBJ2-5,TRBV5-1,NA,TGCGCCAGCAGCTTGGGTGGCTTCCAAGAGACCCAGTACTTC,CASSLGGFQETQYF
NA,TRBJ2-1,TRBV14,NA,TGTGCCAGCAGCCCCTTAGCGGAGAGCTCCTACAATGAGCAGTTCTTC,CASSPLAESSYNEQFF
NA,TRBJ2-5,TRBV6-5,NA,TGTGCCAGCAGTTACTCGTTGAGGAGGGGGCAAGAGACCCAGTACTTC,CASSYSLRRGQETQYF
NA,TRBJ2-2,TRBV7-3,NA,TGTGCCAGCAGCTTATTAGCGAACACCGGGGAGCTGTTTTTT,CASSLLANTGELFF
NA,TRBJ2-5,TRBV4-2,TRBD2,TGTGCCAGCAGCCATGGGACTAGCGGGAGTGACCAAGAGACCCAGTACTTC,CASSHGTSGSDQETQYF
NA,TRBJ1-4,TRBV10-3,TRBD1,TGTGCCATCAGTGAAGGGGGCCGGGGTGAAAAACTGTTTTTT,CAISEGGRGEKLFF
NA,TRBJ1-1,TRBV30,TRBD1,TGTGCCTGGAGTGTAAAGCTAGGGAGGGGGCCCCCTGAAGCTTTCTTT,CAWSVKLGRGPPEAFF
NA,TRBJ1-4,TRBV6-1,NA,TGTGCCAGCAGTTCTCAGGCGAATGAAAAACTGTTTTTT,CASSSQANEKLFF
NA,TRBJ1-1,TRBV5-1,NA,TGCGCCAGCAGCTTGATTGTGAACACTGAAGCTTTCTTT,CASSLIVNTEAFF
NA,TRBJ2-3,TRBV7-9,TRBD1,TGTGCCAGCAGCTCCAACTTCAGGACAGGGGCCCGAGATACGCAGTATTTT,CASSSNFRTGARDTQYF
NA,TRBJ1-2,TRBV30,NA,TGTGCCTGGAGCCCCACCGTCTTGGTTTTTTTTCGCGGCTACACCTTC,CAWSPTVLVFFRGYTF
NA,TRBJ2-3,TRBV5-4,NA,TGTGCCAGCAGCGAAGGAGGGGGTCGTAGCACAGATACGCAGTATTTT,CASSEGGGRSTDTQYF
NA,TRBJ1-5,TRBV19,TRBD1,TGTGCCACTACCGACAGGGGACAGCCCCAGCATTTT,CATTDRGQPQHF
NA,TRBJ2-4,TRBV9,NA,TGTGCCAGCAGCGTAGGGGCAGGTAGGGACATTCAGTACTTC,CASSVGAGRDIQYF
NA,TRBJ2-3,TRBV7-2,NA,TGTGCCAGCAGCTTATGGGCCGCCAATACGCAGTATTTT,CASSLWAANTQYF
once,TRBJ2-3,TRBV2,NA,TGTGCCAGCAGTGAGGGGGTCGGTACGCAGTATTTT,CASSEGVGTQYF
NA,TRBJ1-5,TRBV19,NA,TGTGCCAGTAGTACGCAGGCCTATCAGCCCCAGCATTTT,CASSTQAYQPQHF
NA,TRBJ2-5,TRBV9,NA,TGTGCCAGCAGCTCGAGGGGAGGAGCGGCCAACCAAGAGACCCAGTACTTC,CASSSRGGAANQETQYF
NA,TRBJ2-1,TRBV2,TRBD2,TGTGCCAGCAGTCGTCCGGGACTAGGCTCCTACAATGAGCAGTTCTTC,CASSRPGLGSYNEQFF